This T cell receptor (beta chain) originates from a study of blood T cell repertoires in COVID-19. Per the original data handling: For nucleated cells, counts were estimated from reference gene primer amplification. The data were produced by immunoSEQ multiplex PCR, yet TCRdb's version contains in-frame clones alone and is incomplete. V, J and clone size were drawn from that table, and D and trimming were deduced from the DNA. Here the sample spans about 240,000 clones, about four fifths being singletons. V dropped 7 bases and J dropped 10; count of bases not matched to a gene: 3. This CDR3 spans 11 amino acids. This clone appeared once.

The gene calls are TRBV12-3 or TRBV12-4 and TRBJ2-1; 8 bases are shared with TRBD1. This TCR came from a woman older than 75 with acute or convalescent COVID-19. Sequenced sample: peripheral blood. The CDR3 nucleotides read TGTGCCAGCACTAGGACAGGGGAGCAGTTCTTC. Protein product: CASTRTGEQFF.